Following are 4 T cell receptor beta chains from one sample sequenced in a study of blood T cell repertoires in COVID-19. Method: immunoSEQ multiplex PCR; TCRdb's copy keeps in-frame clones and lacks some. The sample records over 300,000 clones, 90% being singletons. Sample: peripheral blood. These receptors all stem from a man aged 18 to 30 with active or convalescent COVID-19.

This clone was recorded a few times. J is TRBJ1-5 and V is TRBV4-1, with TRBD1 as a possible D gene (5 bases). The ends were cut back, 2 bases at V and 6 bases at J, with 17 bases in the middle. Germline loops: CDR1 MGHRA, CDR2 YSYEKL. This CDR3 has 16 amino acids. The CDR3 DNA reads TGCGCCAGCAGCCAAACACCTCAGGGAGGAGGTCAGCCCCAGCATTTT. Translating it yields CASSQTPQGGGQPQHF.

The V and J genes are TRBV28 and TRBJ2-5, with D possibly being TRBD2 (6 bases). Trimming stripped 2 bases from V and 5 bases from J, with 12 bases between. Germline CDR1 MDHEN, CDR2 SYDVKM. This CDR3 spans 14 amino acids. In DNA, the CDR3 is TGTGCCAGCAGTTTACAAGGCGGGGACGAGACCCAGTACTTC. This sequence encodes CASSLQGGDETQYF.

The chain combines TRBV3-1 (or the pseudogene TRBV3-2) with TRBJ2-2; TRBD1 matches at 8 bases. CDR3 size: 16 residues. V was pared by 4 bases and J by 2 bases, with 6 bases of the junction left unmatched. The germline V gene has CDR1 LGHDT and CDR2 YNNKEL (reference sequence). CDR3 protein: CASSPQGVLNTGELFF. The CDR3, as DNA: TGTGCCAGCAGCCCACAGGGGGTATTAAACACCGGGGAGCTGTTTTTT.

The chain combines TRBV7-9 with TRBJ1-4; TRBD1 might be the D (6 bases). There are 14 residues in the CDR3. Germline V gene data show CDR1 as SEHNR and CDR2 as FQNEAQ (reference sequence). Deletions cut 3 bases from V and 7 bases from J, with 12 bases between. In DNA form, the CDR3 reads TGTGCCAGCAGCTTGGGACATGAGGCTGAAAAACTGTTTTTT. Translated, it gives CASSLGHEAEKLFF. The variable domain in full, completed from reference TRBV7-9 and TRBJ1-4, reads DTGVSQNPRHKITKRGQNVTFRCDPISEHNRLYWYRQTLGQGPEFLTYFQNEAQLEKSRLLSDRFSAERPKGSFSTLEIQRTEQGDSAMYLCASSLGHEAEKLFFGSGTQLSVL.